A single sample gave rise to the 26 T cell receptor beta chains below, sequenced in a study of blood T cell repertoires in COVID-19 (dated by TCRdb to the early 2020s). Library creation used the immunoSEQ multiplex PCR assay. The immuneACCESS repertoire file appears here via TCRdb, limited to in-frame rearrangements. These files lack a portion of the clones; in checked studies, under half of the deficit traces to unresolved V genes, and the cause of the others is not known. This sample lists approximately 100,000 clones; roughly nine tenths were detected once. The ten largest clones capture about 30% of the sample. Specimen: peripheral blood. These receptors originate from a woman aged 80 or over with acute or convalescent COVID-19.

The chain couples TRBV2 to TRBJ1-1, with 9 bases that match TRBD1. This CDR3 comprises 16 residues. The ends lost 5 bases at V and 4 bases at J; junction bases unmatched: 11. CDR1 is SNHLY and CDR2 is FYNNEI in the germline V gene. The CDR3: CASSTGGGGWSTEAFF. The DNA of the CDR3 is TGTGCCAGCAGTACAGGGGGCGGTGGTTGGAGCACTGAAGCTTTCTTT.

This chain connects TRBV6-7 to TRBJ2-7; 9 bases fit TRBD2. TRBV6-7 is known as an ORF, though its function is uncertain. V lost 0 bases to trimming and J lost 0 bases; unmatched junction nucleotides: 12. The CDR3 spans 19 residues. CDR3 loop: CASSYSSPAGGPNSYEQYF. The DNA for the CDR3 is TGTGCCAGCAGTTACTCGTCCCCAGCGGGGGGACCCAACTCCTACGAGCAGTACTTC.

V gene TRBV30 combines with J gene TRBJ1-5, with D tentatively TRBD1 (6 bases). Germline-derived CDR1 and CDR2 are GTSNPN and SVGIG (reference sequence). This CDR3 has 14 amino acids. The V end lost 1 base, the J end lost 2 bases, and 9 bases lay between the germline ends. CDR3: CAWSGGLGNQPQHF. CDR3 in DNA: TGTGCCTGGAGTGGGGGGCTTGGCAATCAGCCCCAGCATTTT. The full variable domain, with the rest looked up from reference TRBV30 and TRBJ1-5, is SQTIHQWPATLVQPVGSPLSLECTVEGTSNPNLYWYRQAAGRGLQLLFYSVGIGQISSEVPQNLSASRPQDRQFILSSKKLLLSDSGFYLCAWSGGLGNQPQHFGDGTRLSIL.

The chain combines TRBV19 with TRBJ1-1; the match to TRBD1 covers 7 bases. Trimming at V came to 3 bases and at J to 0 bases, leaving 4 bases not matched to a gene. Germline V CDR1 and CDR2: LNHDA, SQIVND (reference sequence). CDR3 size: 15 residues. The CDR3 sequence is CASSIQGQMNTEAFF. The CDR3 bases are TGTGCCAGTAGTATCCAGGGACAGATGAACACTGAAGCTTTCTTT.

J is TRBJ2-3 and V is TRBV5-5; 8 nucleotides line up with TRBD2. Germline trimming cut 4 bases from V and 3 bases from J; bases unmatched to any gene: 7. The CDR3 extends over 15 amino acids. Per the germline V gene, CDR1 is SGHKS and CDR2 is YYEKEE (reference sequence). In nucleotides, the CDR3 is TGTGCCAGCAGCGTTTGGCGGGGGGTTACAGATACGCAGTATTTT. Amino acids: CASSVWRGVTDTQYF. Variable domain in full (rest from reference TRBV5-5 and TRBJ2-3): DAGVTQSPTHLIKTRGQQVTLRCSPISGHKSVSWYQQVLGQGPQFIFQYYEKEERGRGNFPDRFSARQFPNYSSELNVNALLLGDSALYLCASSVWRGVTDTQYFGPGTRLTVL.

This clone is a singleton in its sample. The V call is TRBV11-3, the J call TRBJ2-3; 11 positions agree with TRBD2. The V gene end was trimmed by 5 bases and the J gene end by 5 bases; junction bases not matched to a gene: 3. The length of the CDR3 is 14 residues. Germline CDR1 and CDR2: SGHNT and YENEEA. The CDR3 DNA reads TGTGCCAGCAGCCCCGGGACTAGCGGAGATACGCAGTATTTT. It specifies CASSPGTSGDTQYF.

This chain links TRBV28 with TRBJ1-1; D is uncertain. Germline loops: CDR1 MDHEN, CDR2 SYDVKM. This CDR3 region has 15 residues. V was trimmed by 5 bases and J by 7 bases, leaving 20 bases between them. For the CDR3, the DNA is TGTGCCAGCAGTCCCCGGAACTTTTTAGGCGGTGAAGCTTTCTTT. It codes for CASSPRNFLGGEAFF.

V is TRBV30 and J is TRBJ1-4, with 7 bases lining up with TRBD1. Losses at the gene ends were 3 bases for V and 7 bases for J; bases not matched to a gene: 11. Germline CDR1 is GTSNPN and CDR2 is SVGIG (reference sequence). The CDR3 loop spans 15 amino acids. CDR3 region: CAWSNYQGVGEKLFF. DNA of the CDR3: TGTGCCTGGAGCAATTACCAGGGGGTTGGTGAAAAACTGTTTTTT.

CDR3 DNA sequence: TGTGCCACTTCGCCGAAGAACAGGGGGCAGGAGGAGACCCAGTACTTC. Amino acid sequence: CATSPKNRGQEETQYF. This chain uses TRBV10-3 with TRBJ2-5; 9 positions match TRBD1. Germline V gene data show CDR1 as ENHRY and CDR2 as SYGVKD. The V segment lost 10 bases and the J segment 5 bases; nucleotides outside the gene matches: 17. The CDR3 extends over 16 amino acids.

Only one count was recorded for this clone. The chain uses TRBV10-1 and TRBJ2-1; the match to TRBD2 covers 7 bases. V lost 4 bases, J lost 4 bases, and 13 bases stayed unmatched. The CDR3 is 17 amino acids. The germline gives CDR1 WNHNN, CDR2 SYGVQD (reference sequence). The CDR3 region has the DNA TGCGCCAGCAGTGCCGGGCCAGGGAGGGAGCCATACAATGAGCAGTTCTTC. Encoded protein: CASSAGPGREPYNEQFF.

The table lists this clone with a count of one. This rearrangement joins TRBV18 to TRBJ2-3, with D possibly TRBD1 on 6 matching bases. The CDR3 has 15 amino acids. The germline V gene has CDR1 KGHSH and CDR2 LQKENI. Trimming removed 3 bases at V and 0 bases at J, with 10 bases between. The CDR3 DNA reads TGTGCCAGCTCACCTCGGACAGATAGCACAGATACGCAGTATTTT. Translation: CASSPRTDSTDTQYF. Based on the CDR3 plus reference TRBV18 and TRBJ2-3, the full variable domain is NAGVMQNPRHLVRRRGQEARLRCSPMKGHSHVYWYRQLPEEGLKFMVYLQKENIIDESGMPKERFSAEFPKEGPSILRIQQVVRGDSAAYFCASSPRTDSTDTQYFGPGTRLTVL.

V is TRBV18 and J is TRBJ1-1; no clear D. This CDR3 is built from 16 residues. The V gene lost 2 bases and the J gene lost 0 bases, with 13 bases spanning the gap. The germline V gene encodes CDR1 KGHSH and CDR2 LQKENI. The CDR3 region is CASSPILGGMNTEAFF. Written as DNA, the CDR3 is TGTGCCAGCTCACCAATACTAGGCGGTATGAACACTGAAGCTTTCTTT.

The chain is built from TRBV12-3 or TRBV12-4 and TRBJ2-2; D unresolved. The CDR3 consists of 13 residues. With 8 bases removed from V and 1 base from J, the gap between germline ends came to 8 bases. CDR3 in amino acids: CASSVKNTGELFF. The DNA for the CDR3 is TGTGCCAGCTCGGTCAAGAACACCGGGGAGCTGTTTTTT.

The chain couples TRBV18 to TRBJ2-1; D may be TRBD1 (6 bases). Germline CDR1 and CDR2: KGHSH and LQKENI. Trimming left V 6 bases short and J 0 bases short, with 12 bases between. The CDR3 sequence is 15 residues long. CDR3 coding DNA: TGTGCCAGCTCTCCGAGGGGGAACTCCTACAATGAGCAGTTCTTC. This translates into CASSPRGNSYNEQFF. Drawing the rest from reference TRBV18 and TRBJ2-1, the complete variable domain is NAGVMQNPRHLVRRRGQEARLRCSPMKGHSHVYWYRQLPEEGLKFMVYLQKENIIDESGMPKERFSAEFPKEGPSILRIQQVVRGDSAAYFCASSPRGNSYNEQFFGPGTRLTVL.

The chain couples TRBV14 to TRBJ2-3; 8 bases map to TRBD1. Germline-derived CDR1 and CDR2 are SGHDN and FVKESK. This CDR3 has 18 amino acids. The J segment lost 2 bases and the V segment lost 1 base, leaving 11 bases of the junction unmatched. The CDR3, as DNA: TGTGCCAGCAGCCAAGGGAGGGGACAGGCGCTGATCACAGATACGCAGTATTTT. Its translation is CASSQGRGQALITDTQYF.

This chain uses TRBV30 with TRBJ2-1, with D possibly being TRBD1 (5 bases). Germline CDR1 is GTSNPN and CDR2 is SVGIG (reference sequence). The CDR3 extends over 15 amino acids. V lost 5 bases and J 1 base, leaving 15 bases between the germline ends. CDR3 amino acids: CAWGAGYGSYNEQFF. The CDR3 region has the DNA TGTGCCTGGGGTGCAGGGTATGGGTCCTACAATGAGCAGTTCTTC.

The rearrangement joins TRBV5-1 to TRBJ1-6; 8 nucleotides align to TRBD1. From germline, CDR1 is SGHRS and CDR2 YFSETQ. The length of the CDR3 is 15 residues. V lost 5 bases, J lost 5 bases, and 6 bases stayed unmatched. In DNA, the CDR3 is TGCGCCAGCAGGGACCGACAGGGGAATAATTCACCCCTCCACTTT. This gives the protein CASRDRQGNNSPLHF.

The chain combines TRBV3-1 (or the pseudogene TRBV3-2) with TRBJ2-1, with 8 bases fitting TRBD1. V gave up 4 bases and J gave up 0 bases; unmatched junction bases: 8. This CDR3 has 17 amino acids. Germline CDR1 and CDR2: LGHDT and YNNKEL (reference sequence). CDR3 loop: CASSRMIGQGSYNEQFF. The CDR3 DNA reads as TGTGCCAGCAGCCGAATGATTGGACAGGGCTCCTACAATGAGCAGTTCTTC.

This chain joins TRBV28 and TRBJ1-5; tentative D call: TRBD1 (5 bases). The CDR3 is 15 amino acids. V was trimmed by 4 bases and J by 4 bases, leaving 14 bases between them. The germline CDR1 and CDR2 sequences are MDHEN and SYDVKM. The CDR3 bases are TGTGCCAGCAGTTACCAGGGAGGAAGGAATCAGCCCCAGCATTTT. Translating gives CASSYQGGRNQPQHF. Supplemented by reference TRBV28 and TRBJ1-5, the full variable domain reads DVKVTQSSRYLVKRTGEKVFLECVQDMDHENMFWYRQDPGLGLRLIYFSYDVKMKEKGDIPEGYSVSREKKERFSLILESASTNQTSMYLCASSYQGGRNQPQHFGDGTRLSIL.

The chain is built from TRBV28 and TRBJ2-2, with a tentative D call TRBD1 (6 bases). This CDR3 has 16 residues. V was trimmed by 6 bases and J by 2 bases, leaving 16 bases between them. Looked up from germline, CDR1 is MDHEN and CDR2 is SYDVKM. The CDR3 DNA reads as TGTGCCAGCAGCTTGGCCGGGACAACTAACACCGGGGAGCTGTTTTTT. Its protein product is CASSLAGTTNTGELFF. The full variable domain, completed using reference TRBV28 and TRBJ2-2, is DVKVTQSSRYLVKRTGEKVFLECVQDMDHENMFWYRQDPGLGLRLIYFSYDVKMKEKGDIPEGYSVSREKKERFSLILESASTNQTSMYLCASSLAGTTNTGELFFGEGSRLTVL.

The rearrangement joins TRBV15 to TRBJ2-5; TRBD1 aligns across 8 bases. The CDR3 consists of 15 residues. Unmatched junction bases numbered 6, after V lost 0 bases and J lost 6 bases. CDR1 is LNHNV and CDR2 is YYDKDF in the germline V gene (reference sequence). The CDR3 DNA follows: TGTGCCACCAGCAGAGATAGAGGACAGGGACAGACCCAGTACTTC. Residues: CATSRDRGQGQTQYF.

CDR3 sequence reads: CSVENRGQGYEQYF. DNA for the CDR3: TGCAGCGTTGAAAACCGCGGACAGGGTTACGAGCAGTACTTC. The V gene is TRBV29-1, the J gene TRBJ2-7; 8 nucleotides line up with TRBD1. Germline lookup yields CDR1 SQVTM and CDR2 ANQGSEA. There are 14 residues in the CDR3. The junction had 7 bases not matched to a gene; V was cut back by 2 bases and J by 4 bases.

The chain recombines TRBV19 with TRBJ1-4, with TRBD1 identical over 10 bases. Germline CDR1 is LNHDA and CDR2 is SQIVND (reference sequence). Losses at the gene ends were 7 bases for V and 6 bases for J; bases not matched to a gene: 23. The CDR3 runs to 20 residues. CDR3 sequence reads: CASTRQGALSRYPGDEKLFF. Written as DNA, the CDR3 is TGTGCCAGTACCAGACAGGGGGCTCTTTCTCGTTATCCGGGAGATGAAAAACTGTTTTTT. Variable domain in full (rest from reference TRBV19 and TRBJ1-4): DGGITQSPKYLFRKEGQNVTLSCEQNLNHDAMYWYRQDPGQGLRLIYYSQIVNDFQKGDIAEGYSVSREKKESFPLTVTSAQKNPTAFYLCASTRQGALSRYPGDEKLFFGSGTQLSVL.

This rearrangement joins TRBV11-2 to TRBJ2-5, with D possibly being TRBD2 (6 bases). Germline CDR1 SGHAT, CDR2 FQNNGV. This CDR3 region has 16 residues. V lost 3 bases, J lost 9 bases, and 23 bases lay in between. The CDR3 loop is CASSLSLGLTLRAQYF. In nucleotides, the CDR3 is TGTGCCAGCAGCTTGTCTCTGGGACTGACACTTCGGGCCCAGTACTTC.

The chain joins TRBV11-2 to TRBJ2-6; 9 nucleotides agree with TRBD1. CDR3 length: 18 amino acids. Germline V lookup: CDR1 SGHAT, CDR2 FQNNGV. The trim removed 8 bases at V and 1 base at J, leaving 12 bases unmatched. The CDR3 reads CASEPHPGTGSGANVLTF. CDR3 in DNA: TGTGCCAGCGAGCCCCATCCCGGGACAGGGTCTGGGGCCAACGTCCTGACTTTC.

Note on this clone: Other DNA sequences within the sample encode an identical CDR3. This chain connects TRBV2 to TRBJ2-5; D is unresolved. The CDR3 runs 11 residues. Germline V gene data show CDR1 as SNHLY and CDR2 as FYNNEI. Trimming stripped 4 bases from V and 5 bases from J, with 5 bases between. The CDR3 spells CASSALETQYF. The CDR3, as DNA: TGTGCCAGCAGTGCGTTGGAGACCCAGTACTTC.